This entry features one TCR beta chain sequence. Its antigen specificity is not known. No base qualities exist here, and no much larger clone lies one base off it. Here V drops 1 base and J drops 2 bases, and the junction holds 5 bases not matched to any gene. The germline V gene supplies CDR1 SGHNT and CDR2 YENEEA. CDR3 length: 15 amino acids, cysteine to phenylalanine. The only DNA kept is the CDR3, 45 bases in frame from the first base. This entry belongs to a study of vaccination and CD4 T cells after COVID-19 (dated by TCRdb to 2021 to 2024). Notes on the research overall: SARS-CoV-2 positivity had been established in the convalescent patients by nasal swab PCR, and mild disease was recorded in under ten of these patients and severe disease in one. In around nine COVID-19 convalescent patients and a handful of infection-naive healthy vaccine recipients, the spike-specific CD4+ TCR repertoire before mRNA vaccination was compared with the repertoire after mRNA vaccination. Post-vaccine blood samples were obtained a median of about 70 days after the second vaccine dose, with a range of about 13 to 250 days. As controls, cultures received a CEFX viral epitope pool (the positive control), an HIV-1 Nef peptide pool (the negative control), or no peptide at all. Post-COVID blood samples were collected from convalescent patients a median of about 92 days after diagnosis, with a range of roughly 35 to 180 days. The cultures were stimulated with overlapping spike peptide pools from SARS-CoV-2 and from the common cold coronaviruses HCoV-NL63, HCoV-OC43 and HCoV-229E. Participants received two doses of either the Pfizer-BioNTech BNT162b2 vaccine (n=8) or the Moderna mRNA-1273 vaccine (n=2). The convalescent cohort included six males and four females, with two Hispanic individuals, seven Caucasians, two Asians and one multiracial person.

Summary of the overall study and its limitations: Among convalescent patients, a median roughly 84% of the SARS-CoV-2-reactive clones seen after vaccination appeared only after vaccination, which suggests priming specific to the vaccine. The median count of SARS-CoV-2-reactive clonotypes went up from around 20 after infection to 38 after vaccination, although the change was not significant. The number of convalescent patients in the study was relatively small, and the study did not examine early timepoints following natural infection. In convalescent patients, nearly all vaccine-specific clones (304 of 307) were found to be mono-reactive for SARS-CoV-2 spike rather than cross-reactive with common cold coronaviruses.

Libraries were made using PCR. DNA from cultured CD4+ T cells was subjected to TCR sequencing with the Oncomine TCR Beta short-read assay at the Johns Hopkins FTIC core. The QIAamp micro DNA kit was used to extract genomic DNA from the cultured CD4+ T cells. Oncomine TCR Beta libraries made from cultured CD4+ T cells were pooled using unique dual indexes and sequenced on an Illumina iSeq 100. As for the original processing: Non-productive sequences were removed, and CDR3s that did not start with C, did not end with F or W, or were shorter than 7 amino acids were discarded. Antigen-specific clonotypes were identified with the MANAFEST web application by comparing peptide-stimulated wells with reference and other culture wells. Positive clones required FDR below 0.05, an odds ratio above 5, and productive frequency above 0.1% in at least two of three replicate wells. A clonotype was classed as cross-reactive if the clonotype showed significant expansion both in SARS-CoV-2 spike wells and in at least one common cold coronavirus spike condition. Levenshtein distances (stringdist) and unrooted phylogenetic trees (ape) in R version 3.6.1 were used to assess CDR3 homology. TCRdb passed the public sequencing reads through fastp at Q25 and MiXCR, retaining productive beta sequences. Each record represents a unique CDR3 protein, reported with the most common genes and DNA among its rows. TCRdb, not the authors, supplied the V and J calls. The sample table contains fewer than 12,000 distinct CDR3 sequences; only one count was recorded for less than 40% of them. The top ten hold more than 8% of the sample.

The sample's treatment or condition label, decoded: roughly nine-day PBMC culture with coronavirus spike peptide pools or control peptides (ViraFEST assay). The ViraFEST assay was used in the study, in which antigen-specific T cells were expanded with peptide pools and expanded clonotypes were subsequently identified by TCR sequencing. The convalescent patients' positive SARS-CoV-2 PCR tests fell between March and December 2020, which was before the Alpha, Beta and Delta variants emerged in the United States. Each well held 2.2 million or so PBMCs cultured with 10 ug/ml peptide pools in IMDM containing around 5% human AB serum and 9 to 10 IU/ml IL-2. Half of the culture medium was replaced with fresh IL-2-containing medium on days 3 and 7. After approximately 11 days of culture, CD4+ T cells were isolated by negative selection with the EasySep CD4+ T cell isolation kit. Ficoll-Paque Plus gradient centrifugation was used to isolate PBMCs from whole blood, and the isolated PBMCs were then either used fresh or cryopreserved at -140C. Culture conditions were generally each tested in triplicate wells.

The source material was CD4+ T cells from blood, cultured in vitro. The sequence was obtained from a human donor who had recovered from COVID-19. Recombination connected TRBV11-3 to TRBJ2-7, and 7 bases in between align with TRBD1. The CDR3 in this case is CASSLAGTATYEQYF. The nucleotides are TGTGCCAGCAGCTTAGCCGGGACAGCGACCTACGAGCAGTACTTC.